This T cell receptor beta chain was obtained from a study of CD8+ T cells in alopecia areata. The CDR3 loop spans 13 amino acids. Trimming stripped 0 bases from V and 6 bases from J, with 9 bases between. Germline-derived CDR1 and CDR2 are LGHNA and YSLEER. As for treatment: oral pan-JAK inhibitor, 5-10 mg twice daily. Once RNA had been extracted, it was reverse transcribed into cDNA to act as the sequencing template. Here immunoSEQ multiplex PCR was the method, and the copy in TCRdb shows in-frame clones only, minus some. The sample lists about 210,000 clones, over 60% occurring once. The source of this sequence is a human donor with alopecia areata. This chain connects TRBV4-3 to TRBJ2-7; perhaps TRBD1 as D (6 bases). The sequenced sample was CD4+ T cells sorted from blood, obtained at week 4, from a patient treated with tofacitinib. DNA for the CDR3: TGCGCCAGCAGCCAAGATTGGGGGCTCGAGCAGTACTTC. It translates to CASSQDWGLEQYF.